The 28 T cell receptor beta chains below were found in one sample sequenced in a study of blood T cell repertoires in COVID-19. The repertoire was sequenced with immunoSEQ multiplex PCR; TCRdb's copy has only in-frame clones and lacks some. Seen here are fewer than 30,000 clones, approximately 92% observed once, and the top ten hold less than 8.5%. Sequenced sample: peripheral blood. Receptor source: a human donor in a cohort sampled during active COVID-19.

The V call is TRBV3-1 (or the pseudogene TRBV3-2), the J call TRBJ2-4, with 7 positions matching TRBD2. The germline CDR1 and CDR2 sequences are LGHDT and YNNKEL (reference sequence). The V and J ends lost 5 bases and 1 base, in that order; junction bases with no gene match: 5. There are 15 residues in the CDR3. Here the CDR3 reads CASSLEGGAKNIQYF. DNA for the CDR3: TGTGCCAGCAGCTTGGAGGGAGGGGCCAAAAACATTCAGTACTTC.

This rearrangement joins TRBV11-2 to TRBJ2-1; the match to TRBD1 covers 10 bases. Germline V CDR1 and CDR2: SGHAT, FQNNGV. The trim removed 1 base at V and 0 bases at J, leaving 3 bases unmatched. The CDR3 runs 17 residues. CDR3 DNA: TGTGCCAGCAGCTTAGTTGGGACAGGGGTCTCCTACAATGAGCAGTTCTTC. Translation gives CASSLVGTGVSYNEQFF.

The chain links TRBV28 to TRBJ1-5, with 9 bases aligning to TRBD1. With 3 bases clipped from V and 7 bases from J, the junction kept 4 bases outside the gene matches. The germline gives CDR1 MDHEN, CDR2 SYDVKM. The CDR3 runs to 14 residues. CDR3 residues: CASSFRTGDQPQHF. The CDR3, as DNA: TGTGCCAGCAGTTTCCGGACAGGGGACCAGCCCCAGCATTTT. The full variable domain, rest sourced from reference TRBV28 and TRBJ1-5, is DVKVTQSSRYLVKRTGEKVFLECVQDMDHENMFWYRQDPGLGLRLIYFSYDVKMKEKGDIPEGYSVSREKKERFSLILESASTNQTSMYLCASSFRTGDQPQHFGDGTRLSIL.

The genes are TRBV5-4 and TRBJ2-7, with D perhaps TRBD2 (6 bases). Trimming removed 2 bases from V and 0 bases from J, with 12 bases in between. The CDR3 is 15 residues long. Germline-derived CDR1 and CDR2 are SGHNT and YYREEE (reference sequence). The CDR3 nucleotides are TGTGCCAGCAGCTTAGGAAGCGGGTCCTCCTACGAGCAGTACTTC. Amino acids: CASSLGSGSSYEQYF.

The CDR3 loop reads CASSVAGGIDEQFF. The CDR3, as DNA: TGTGCCAGCAGTGTTGCGGGAGGGATCGATGAGCAGTTCTTC. The chain has TRBV6-4 and TRBJ2-1; 9 bases are a match to TRBD2. Trimming took 4 bases from V and 8 from J; bases not matched to a gene: 6. The CDR3 is 14 residues long. Germline V gene sequence: CDR1 MRHNA, CDR2 SNTAGT.

CDR3 protein: CASSLGLAGGEQYF. In DNA form, the CDR3 reads TGTGCCAGCAGCTTAGGACTAGCGGGAGGCGAGCAGTACTTC. This chain joins TRBV11-2 and TRBJ2-7; TRBD2 aligns across 13 bases. V lost 1 base and J lost 6; bases outside the gene matches: 0. The CDR3 extends over 14 amino acids. Germline loops: CDR1 SGHAT, CDR2 FQNNGV.

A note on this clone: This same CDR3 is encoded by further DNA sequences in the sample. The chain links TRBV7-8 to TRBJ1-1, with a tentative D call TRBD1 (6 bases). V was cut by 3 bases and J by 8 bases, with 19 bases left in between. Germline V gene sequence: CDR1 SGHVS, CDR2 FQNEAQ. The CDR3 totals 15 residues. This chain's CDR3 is CASSFRDTGFTEAFF. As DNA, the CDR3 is TGTGCCAGCAGCTTTCGGGACACGGGGTTTACCGAAGCTTTCTTT.

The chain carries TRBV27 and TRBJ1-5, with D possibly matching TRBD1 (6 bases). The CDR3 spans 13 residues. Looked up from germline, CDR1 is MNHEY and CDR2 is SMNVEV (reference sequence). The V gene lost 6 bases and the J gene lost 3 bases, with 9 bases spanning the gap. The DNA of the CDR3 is TGTGCCAGCAGGGACAGAATCAATCAGCCCCAGCATTTT. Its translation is CASRDRINQPQHF.

The chain's CDR3 is CASSITGLVYNEQFF. CDR3 coding DNA: TGTGCCAGTAGTATCACTGGACTAGTCTACAATGAGCAGTTCTTC. The chain uses TRBV19 and TRBJ2-1, with TRBD2 identical over 7 bases. This CDR3 is 15 amino acids long. Germline V CDR1 and CDR2: LNHDA, SQIVND (reference sequence). Unmatched junction bases numbered 5, after V lost 3 bases and J lost 3 bases.

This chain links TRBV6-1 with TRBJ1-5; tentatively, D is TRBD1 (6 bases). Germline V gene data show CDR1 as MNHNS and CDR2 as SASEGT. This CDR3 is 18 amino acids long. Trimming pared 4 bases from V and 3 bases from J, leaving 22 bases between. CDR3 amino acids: CASSGPGWGRDNNQPQHF. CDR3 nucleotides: TGTGCCAGCAGTGGGCCAGGATGGGGGCGTGATAACAATCAGCCCCAGCATTTT.

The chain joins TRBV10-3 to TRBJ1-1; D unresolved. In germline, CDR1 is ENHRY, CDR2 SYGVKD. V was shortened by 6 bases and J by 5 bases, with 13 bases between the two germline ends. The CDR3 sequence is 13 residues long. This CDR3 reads CAISLAGRTEAFF. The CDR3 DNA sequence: TGTGCCATCAGCCTAGCGGGTAGGACTGAAGCTTTCTTT.

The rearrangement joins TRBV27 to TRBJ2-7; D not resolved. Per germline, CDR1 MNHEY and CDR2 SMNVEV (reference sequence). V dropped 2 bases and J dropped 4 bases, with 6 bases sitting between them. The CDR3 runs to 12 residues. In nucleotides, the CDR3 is TGTGCCAGCAGTTTAATCGTATACGAGCAGTACTTC. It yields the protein CASSLIVYEQYF.

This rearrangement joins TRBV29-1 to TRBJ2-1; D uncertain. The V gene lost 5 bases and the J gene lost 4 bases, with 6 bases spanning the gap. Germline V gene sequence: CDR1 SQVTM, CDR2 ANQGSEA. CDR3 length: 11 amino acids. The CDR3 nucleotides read TGCAGCGTTCTAGGTTACAATGAGCAGTTCTTC. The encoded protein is CSVLGYNEQFF.

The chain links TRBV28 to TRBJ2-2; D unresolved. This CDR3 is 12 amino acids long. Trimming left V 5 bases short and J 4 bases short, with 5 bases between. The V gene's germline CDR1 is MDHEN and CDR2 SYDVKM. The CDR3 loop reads CASSQVTGELFF. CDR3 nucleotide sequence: TGTGCCAGCAGTCAGGTCACCGGGGAGCTGTTTTTT.

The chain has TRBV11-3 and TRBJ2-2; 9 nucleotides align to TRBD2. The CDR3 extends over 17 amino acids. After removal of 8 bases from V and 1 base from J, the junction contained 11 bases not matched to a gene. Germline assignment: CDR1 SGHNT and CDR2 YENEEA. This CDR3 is CASSSGNDRLNTGELFF. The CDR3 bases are TGTGCCAGCTCTAGCGGGAACGATCGGCTGAACACCGGGGAGCTGTTTTTT.

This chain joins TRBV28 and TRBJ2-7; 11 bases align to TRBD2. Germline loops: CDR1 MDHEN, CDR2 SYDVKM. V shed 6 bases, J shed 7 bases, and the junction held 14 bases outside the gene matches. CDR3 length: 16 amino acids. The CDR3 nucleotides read TGTGCCAGCAGCCGGCCGGGACTAGCGGAGTCTGGGGAGCAGTACTTC. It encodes CASSRPGLAESGEQYF.

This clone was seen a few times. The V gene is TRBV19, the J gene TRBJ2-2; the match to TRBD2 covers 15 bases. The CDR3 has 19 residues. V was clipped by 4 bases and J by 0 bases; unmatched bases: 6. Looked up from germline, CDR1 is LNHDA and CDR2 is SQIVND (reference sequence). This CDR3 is CASSKPGLAGGPNTGELFF. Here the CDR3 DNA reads TGTGCCAGTAGTAAACCGGGACTAGCGGGAGGTCCGAACACCGGGGAGCTGTTTTTT.

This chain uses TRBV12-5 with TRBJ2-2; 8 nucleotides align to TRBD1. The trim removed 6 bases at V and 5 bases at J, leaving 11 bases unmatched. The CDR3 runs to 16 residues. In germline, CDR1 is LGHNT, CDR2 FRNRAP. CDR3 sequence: CASGSARGQGTGELFF. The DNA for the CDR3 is TGTGCTAGTGGATCAGCCAGGGGGCAGGGGACCGGGGAGCTGTTTTTT. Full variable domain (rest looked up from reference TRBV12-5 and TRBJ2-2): DARVTQTPRHKVTEMGQEVTMRCQPILGHNTVFWYRQTMMQGLELLAYFRNRAPLDDSGMPKDRFSAEMPDATLATLKIQPSEPRDSAVYFCASGSARGQGTGELFFGEGSRLTVL.

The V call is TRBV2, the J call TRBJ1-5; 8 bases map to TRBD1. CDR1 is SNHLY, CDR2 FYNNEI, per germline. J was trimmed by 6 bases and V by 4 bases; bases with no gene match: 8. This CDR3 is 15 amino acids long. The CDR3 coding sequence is TGTGCCAGCAGTGTTCTTGACAGGGGAAGTCAGCCCCAGCATTTT. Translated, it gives CASSVLDRGSQPQHF.

DNA of the CDR3: TGTGCCAGTAGTAAGACACCCCGAAACACCATATATTTT. The encoded protein is CASSKTPRNTIYF. The genes are TRBV19 and TRBJ1-3, with D unresolved. Germline-derived CDR1 and CDR2 are LNHDA and SQIVND (reference sequence). CDR3 length equals 13 residues. Trimming took 4 bases from V and 5 from J, leaving 9 bases between them. Complete variable domain (other parts from reference TRBV19 and TRBJ1-3): DGGITQSPKYLFRKEGQNVTLSCEQNLNHDAMYWYRQDPGQGLRLIYYSQIVNDFQKGDIAEGYSVSREKKESFPLTVTSAQKNPTAFYLCASSKTPRNTIYFGEGSWLTVV.

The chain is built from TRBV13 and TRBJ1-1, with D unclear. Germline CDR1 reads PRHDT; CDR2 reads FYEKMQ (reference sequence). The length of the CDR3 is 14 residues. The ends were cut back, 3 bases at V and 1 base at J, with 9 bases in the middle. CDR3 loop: CASSFREANTEAFF. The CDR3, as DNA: TGTGCCAGCAGCTTCCGGGAGGCGAACACTGAAGCTTTCTTT.

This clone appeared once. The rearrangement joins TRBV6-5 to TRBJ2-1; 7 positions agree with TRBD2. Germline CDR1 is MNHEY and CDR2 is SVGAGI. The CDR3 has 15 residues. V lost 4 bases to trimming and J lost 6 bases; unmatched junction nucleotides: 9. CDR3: CASSSRGTKGNEQFF. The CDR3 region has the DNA TGTGCCAGCAGTTCCCGGGGGACTAAAGGCAATGAGCAGTTCTTC.

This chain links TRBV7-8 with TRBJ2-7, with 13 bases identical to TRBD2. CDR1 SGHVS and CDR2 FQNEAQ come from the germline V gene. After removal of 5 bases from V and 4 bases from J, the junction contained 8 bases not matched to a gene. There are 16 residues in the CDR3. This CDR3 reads CASSEGLAGLKYEQYF. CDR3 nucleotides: TGTGCCAGCAGCGAGGGACTAGCGGGGTTAAAGTACGAGCAGTACTTC.

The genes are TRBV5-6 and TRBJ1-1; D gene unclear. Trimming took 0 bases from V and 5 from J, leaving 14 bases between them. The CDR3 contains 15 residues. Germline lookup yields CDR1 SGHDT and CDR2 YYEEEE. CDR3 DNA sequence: TGTGCCAGCAGCTTGGCCGTGGGGAGAAGGACTGAAGCTTTCTTT. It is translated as CASSLAVGRRTEAFF.

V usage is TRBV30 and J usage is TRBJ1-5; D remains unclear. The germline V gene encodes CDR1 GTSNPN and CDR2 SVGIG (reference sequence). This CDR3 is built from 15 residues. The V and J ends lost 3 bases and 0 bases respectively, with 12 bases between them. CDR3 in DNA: TGTGCCTGGAGGGCGGGATTTATTAGCAATCAGCCCCAGCATTTT. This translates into CAWRAGFISNQPQHF.

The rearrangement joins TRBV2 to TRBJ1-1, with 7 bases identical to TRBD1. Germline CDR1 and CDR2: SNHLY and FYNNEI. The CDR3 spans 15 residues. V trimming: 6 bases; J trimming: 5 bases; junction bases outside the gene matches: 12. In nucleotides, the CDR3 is TGTGCCAGCAGGCTCCAGACAGGGATGGGTACTGAAGCTTTCTTT. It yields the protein CASRLQTGMGTEAFF.

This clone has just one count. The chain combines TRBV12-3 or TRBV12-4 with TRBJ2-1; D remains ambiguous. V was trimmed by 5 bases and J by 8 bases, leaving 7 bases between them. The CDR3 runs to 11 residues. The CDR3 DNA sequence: TGTGCCAGCAGTCGAGGCGATGAGCAGTTCTTC. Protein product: CASSRGDEQFF.

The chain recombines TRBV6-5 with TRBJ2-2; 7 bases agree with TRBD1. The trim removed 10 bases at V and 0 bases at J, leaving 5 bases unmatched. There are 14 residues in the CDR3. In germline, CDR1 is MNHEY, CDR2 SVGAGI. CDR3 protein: CATRDRTNTGELFF. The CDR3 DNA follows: TGTGCCACCCGGGACAGAACGAACACCGGGGAGCTGTTTTTT.